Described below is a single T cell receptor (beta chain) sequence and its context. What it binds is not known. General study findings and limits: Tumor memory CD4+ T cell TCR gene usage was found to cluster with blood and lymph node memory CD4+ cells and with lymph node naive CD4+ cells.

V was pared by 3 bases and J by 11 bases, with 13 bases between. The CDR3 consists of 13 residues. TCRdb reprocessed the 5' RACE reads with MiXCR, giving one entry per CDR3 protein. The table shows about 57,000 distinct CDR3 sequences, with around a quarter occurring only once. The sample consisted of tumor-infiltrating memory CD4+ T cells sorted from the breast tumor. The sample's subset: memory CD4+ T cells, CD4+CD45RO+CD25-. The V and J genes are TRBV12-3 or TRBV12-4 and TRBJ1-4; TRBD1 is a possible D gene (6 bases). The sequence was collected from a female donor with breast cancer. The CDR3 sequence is CASSFLGGGKLFF. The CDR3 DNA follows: TGTGCCAGCAGTTTCTTGGGGGGGGGCAAACTGTTTTTT.